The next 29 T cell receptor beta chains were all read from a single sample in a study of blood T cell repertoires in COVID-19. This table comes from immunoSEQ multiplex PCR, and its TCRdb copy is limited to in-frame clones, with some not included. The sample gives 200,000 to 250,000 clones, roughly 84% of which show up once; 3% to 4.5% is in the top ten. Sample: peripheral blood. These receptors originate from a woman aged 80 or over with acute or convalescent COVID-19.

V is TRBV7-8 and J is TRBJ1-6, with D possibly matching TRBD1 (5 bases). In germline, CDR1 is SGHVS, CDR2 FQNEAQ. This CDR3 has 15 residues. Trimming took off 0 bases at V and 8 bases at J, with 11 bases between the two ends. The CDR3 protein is CASSLAVGLDSPLHF. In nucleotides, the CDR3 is TGTGCCAGCAGCTTAGCGGTGGGGCTTGATTCACCCCTCCACTTT.

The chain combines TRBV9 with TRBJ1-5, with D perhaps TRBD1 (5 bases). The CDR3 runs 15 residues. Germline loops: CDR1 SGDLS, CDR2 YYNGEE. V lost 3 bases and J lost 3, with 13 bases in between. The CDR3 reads CASSELGDFNQPQHF. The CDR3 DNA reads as TGTGCCAGCAGCGAGTTAGGGGACTTCAATCAGCCCCAGCATTTT.

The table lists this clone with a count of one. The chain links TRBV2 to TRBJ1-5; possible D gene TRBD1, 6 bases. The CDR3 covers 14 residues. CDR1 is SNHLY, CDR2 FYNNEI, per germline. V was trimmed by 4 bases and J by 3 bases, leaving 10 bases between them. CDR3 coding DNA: TGTGCCAGCAGTGGGCAGGGGAACAATCAGCCCCAGCATTTT. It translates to CASSGQGNNQPQHF. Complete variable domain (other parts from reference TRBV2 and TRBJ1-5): EPEVTQTPSHQVTQMGQEVILRCVPISNHLYFYWYRQILGQKVEFLVSFYNNEISEKSEIFDDQFSVERPDGSNFTLKIRSTKLEDSAMYFCASSGQGNNQPQHFGDGTRLSIL.

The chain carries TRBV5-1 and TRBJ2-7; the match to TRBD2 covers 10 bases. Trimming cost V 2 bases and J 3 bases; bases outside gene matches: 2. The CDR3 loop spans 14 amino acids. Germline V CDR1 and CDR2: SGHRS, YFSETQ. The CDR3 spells CASSLRLAGYEQYF. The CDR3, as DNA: TGCGCCAGCAGCTTAAGACTAGCGGGCTACGAGCAGTACTTC.

The CDR3 region has the DNA TGTGCCAGCAGCATCGACACCTACGAGCAGTACTTC. Residues: CASSIDTYEQYF. The rearrangement uses TRBV5-4 and TRBJ2-7; D is unresolved. V gave up 4 bases and J gave up 2 bases, with 7 bases separating them. Germline V gene data show CDR1 as SGHNT and CDR2 as YYREEE (reference sequence). This CDR3 has 12 residues.

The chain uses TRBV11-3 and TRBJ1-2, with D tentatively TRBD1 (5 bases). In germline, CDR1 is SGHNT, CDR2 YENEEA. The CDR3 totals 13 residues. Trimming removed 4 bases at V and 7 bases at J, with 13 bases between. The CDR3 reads CASSSGTYGGYTF. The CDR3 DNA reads TGTGCCAGCAGCTCAGGGACTTATGGTGGCTACACCTTC.

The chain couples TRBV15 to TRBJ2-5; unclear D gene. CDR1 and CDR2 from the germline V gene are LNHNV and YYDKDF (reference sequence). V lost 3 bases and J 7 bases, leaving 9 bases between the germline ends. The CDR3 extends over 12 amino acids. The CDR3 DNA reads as TGTGCCACCAGCAGCGACCGAGGGACCCAGTACTTC. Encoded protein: CATSSDRGTQYF.

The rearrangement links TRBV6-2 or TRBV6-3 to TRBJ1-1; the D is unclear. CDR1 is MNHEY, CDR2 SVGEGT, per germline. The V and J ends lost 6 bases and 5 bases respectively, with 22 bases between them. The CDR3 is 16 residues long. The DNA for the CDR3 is TGTGCCAGCAGCGTTAACGCGGGGTCGGATTGGACTGAAGCTTTCTTT. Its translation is CASSVNAGSDWTEAFF.

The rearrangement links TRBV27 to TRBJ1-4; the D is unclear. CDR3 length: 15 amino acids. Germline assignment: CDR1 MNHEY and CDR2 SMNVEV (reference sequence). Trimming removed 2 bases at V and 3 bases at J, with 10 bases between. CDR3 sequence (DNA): TGTGCCAGCAGTTTAAGTCCCGCAGCTAATGAAAAACTGTTTTTT. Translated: CASSLSPAANEKLFF.

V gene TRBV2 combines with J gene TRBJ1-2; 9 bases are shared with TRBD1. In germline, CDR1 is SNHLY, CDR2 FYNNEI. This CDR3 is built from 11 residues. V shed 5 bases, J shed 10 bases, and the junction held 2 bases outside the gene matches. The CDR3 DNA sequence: TGTGCCAGCAGTCGGGACAGGGTCTACACCTTC. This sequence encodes CASSRDRVYTF.

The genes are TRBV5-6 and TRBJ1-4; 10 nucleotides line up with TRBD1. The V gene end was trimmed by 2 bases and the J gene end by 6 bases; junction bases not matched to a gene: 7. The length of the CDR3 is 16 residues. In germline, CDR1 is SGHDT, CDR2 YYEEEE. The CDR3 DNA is TGTGCCAGCAGCTTCGGACAGGGGGTCCTTCATGAAAAACTGTTTTTT. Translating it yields CASSFGQGVLHEKLFF. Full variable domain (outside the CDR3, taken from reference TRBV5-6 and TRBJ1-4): DAGVTQSPTHLIKTRGQQVTLRCSPKSGHDTVSWYQQALGQGPQFIFQYYEEEERQRGNFPDRFSGHQFPNYSSELNVNALLLGDSALYLCASSFGQGVLHEKLFFGSGTQLSVL.

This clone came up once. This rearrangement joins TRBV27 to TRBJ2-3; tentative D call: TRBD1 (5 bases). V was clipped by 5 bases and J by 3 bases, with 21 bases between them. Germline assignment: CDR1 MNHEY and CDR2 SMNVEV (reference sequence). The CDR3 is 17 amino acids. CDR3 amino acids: CASSPRRQYEMTDTQYF. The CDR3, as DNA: TGTGCCAGCAGTCCCAGGAGACAGTATGAGATGACAGATACGCAGTATTTT.

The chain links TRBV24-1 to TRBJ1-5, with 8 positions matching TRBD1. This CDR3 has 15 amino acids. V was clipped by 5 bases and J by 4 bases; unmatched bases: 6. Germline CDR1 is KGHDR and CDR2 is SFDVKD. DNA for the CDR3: TGTGCCACCAGTGCCGGACAGGGCCTAAATCAGCCCCAGCATTTT. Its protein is CATSAGQGLNQPQHF.

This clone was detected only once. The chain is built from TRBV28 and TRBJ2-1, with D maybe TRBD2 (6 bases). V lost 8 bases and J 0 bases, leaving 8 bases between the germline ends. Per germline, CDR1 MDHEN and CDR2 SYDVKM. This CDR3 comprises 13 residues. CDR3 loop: CASGGSSYNEQFF. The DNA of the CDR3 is TGTGCCAGCGGGGGGAGCTCCTACAATGAGCAGTTCTTC.

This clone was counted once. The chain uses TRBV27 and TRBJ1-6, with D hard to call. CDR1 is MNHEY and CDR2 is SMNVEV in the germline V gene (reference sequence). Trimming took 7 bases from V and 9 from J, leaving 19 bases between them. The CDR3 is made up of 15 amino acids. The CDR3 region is CASTPRPGNGSPLHF. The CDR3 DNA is TGTGCCAGCACCCCAAGACCGGGGAATGGTTCACCCCTCCACTTT.

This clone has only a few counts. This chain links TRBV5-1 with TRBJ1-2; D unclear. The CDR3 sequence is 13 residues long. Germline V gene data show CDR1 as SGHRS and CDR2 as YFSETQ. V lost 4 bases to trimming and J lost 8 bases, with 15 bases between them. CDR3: CASSPDGVEGYTF. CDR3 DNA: TGCGCCAGCAGCCCGGACGGGGTGGAAGGCTACACCTTC.

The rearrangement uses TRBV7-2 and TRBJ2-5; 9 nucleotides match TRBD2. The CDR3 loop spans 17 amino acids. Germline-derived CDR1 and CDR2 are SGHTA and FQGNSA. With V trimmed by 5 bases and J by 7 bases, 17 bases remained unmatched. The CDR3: CASSLPIGGGALGTQYF. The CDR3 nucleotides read TGTGCCAGCAGCCTTCCAATCGGCGGGGGGGCGTTAGGGACCCAGTACTTC.

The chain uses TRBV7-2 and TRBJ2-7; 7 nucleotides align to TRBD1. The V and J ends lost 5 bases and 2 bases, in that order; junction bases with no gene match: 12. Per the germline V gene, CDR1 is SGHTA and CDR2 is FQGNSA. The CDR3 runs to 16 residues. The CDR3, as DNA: TGTGCCAGCAGCCCGCTTCCGGGGACAGACACCTACGAGCAGTACTTC. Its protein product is CASSPLPGTDTYEQYF.

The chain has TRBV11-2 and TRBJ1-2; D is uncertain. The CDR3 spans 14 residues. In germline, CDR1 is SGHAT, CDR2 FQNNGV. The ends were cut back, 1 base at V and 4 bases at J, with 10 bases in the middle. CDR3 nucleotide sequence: TGTGCCAGCAGCTTAGGGCCAGGACTCTATGGCTACACCTTC. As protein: CASSLGPGLYGYTF.

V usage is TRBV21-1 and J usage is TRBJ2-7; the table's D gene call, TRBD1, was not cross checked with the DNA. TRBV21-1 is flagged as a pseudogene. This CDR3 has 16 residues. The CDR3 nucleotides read TGTGCCAGCAGCCGTAAGACAGGGGGGCGCTCCTACGAGCAGTACTTC. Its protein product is CASSRKTGGRSYEQYF.

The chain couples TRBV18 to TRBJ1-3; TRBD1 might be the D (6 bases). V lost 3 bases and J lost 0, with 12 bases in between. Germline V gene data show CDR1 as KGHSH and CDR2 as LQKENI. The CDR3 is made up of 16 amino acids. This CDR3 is CASSPLGQPSGNTIYF. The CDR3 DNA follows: TGTGCCAGCTCACCGCTCGGACAGCCCTCTGGAAACACCATATATTTT.

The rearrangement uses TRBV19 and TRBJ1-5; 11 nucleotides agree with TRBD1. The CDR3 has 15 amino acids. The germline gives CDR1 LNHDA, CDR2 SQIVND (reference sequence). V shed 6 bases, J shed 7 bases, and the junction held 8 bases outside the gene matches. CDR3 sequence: CASSPDRGRVQPQHF. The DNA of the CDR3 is TGTGCCAGTAGCCCGGACAGGGGGCGCGTACAGCCCCAGCATTTT.

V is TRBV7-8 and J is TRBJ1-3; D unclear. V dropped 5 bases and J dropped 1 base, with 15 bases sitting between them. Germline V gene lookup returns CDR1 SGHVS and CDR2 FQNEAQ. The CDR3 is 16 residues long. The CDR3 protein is CASSAGIRQSGNTIYF. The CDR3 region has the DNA TGTGCCAGCAGCGCCGGGATACGACAATCTGGAAACACCATATATTTT.

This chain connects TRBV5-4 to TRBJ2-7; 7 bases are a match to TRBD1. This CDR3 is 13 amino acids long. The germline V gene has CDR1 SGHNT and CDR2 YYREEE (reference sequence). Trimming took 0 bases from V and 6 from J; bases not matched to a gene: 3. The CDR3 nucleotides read TGTGCCAGCAGCTTGGTAGGGGGCGTCGAGCAGTACTTC. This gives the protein CASSLVGGVEQYF.

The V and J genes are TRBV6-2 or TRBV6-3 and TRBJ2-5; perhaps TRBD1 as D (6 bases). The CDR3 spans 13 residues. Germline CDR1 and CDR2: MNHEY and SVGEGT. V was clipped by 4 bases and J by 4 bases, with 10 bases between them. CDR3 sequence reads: CASSSGVIETQYF. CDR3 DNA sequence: TGTGCCAGCAGTTCAGGGGTTATAGAGACCCAGTACTTC.

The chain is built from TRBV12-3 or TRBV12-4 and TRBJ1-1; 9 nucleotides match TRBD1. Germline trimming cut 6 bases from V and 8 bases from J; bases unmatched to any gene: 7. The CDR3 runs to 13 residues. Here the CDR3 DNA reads TGTGCCAGCAGCCAGACAGGGGGTGGGGAAGCTTTCTTT. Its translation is CASSQTGGGEAFF.

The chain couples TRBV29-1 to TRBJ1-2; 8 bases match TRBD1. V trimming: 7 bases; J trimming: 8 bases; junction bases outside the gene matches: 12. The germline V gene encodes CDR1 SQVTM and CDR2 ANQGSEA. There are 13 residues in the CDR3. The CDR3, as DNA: TGCAGCGGTGGCACCGGGACAGGAGTAGGCTACACCTTC. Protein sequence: CSGGTGTGVGYTF.

This CDR3 is CASRLAGGRPQYF. CDR3 nucleotides: TGTGCCAGTAGGCTAGCGGGGGGCCGTCCGCAGTATTTT. The V and J genes are TRBV19 and TRBJ2-3; TRBD2 agrees at 11 bases. Germline lookup yields CDR1 LNHDA and CDR2 SQIVND (reference sequence). CDR3 length: 13 amino acids. J gave up 10 bases and V 6 bases, and 6 bases lay outside the gene matches.

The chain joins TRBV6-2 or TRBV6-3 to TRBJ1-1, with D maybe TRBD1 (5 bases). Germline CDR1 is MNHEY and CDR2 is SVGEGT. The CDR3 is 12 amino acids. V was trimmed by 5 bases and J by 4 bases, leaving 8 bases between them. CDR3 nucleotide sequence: TGTGCCAGCAGTAGGGGTTTCACTGAAGCTTTCTTT. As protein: CASSRGFTEAFF.